The rows below give T cell receptor beta chains drawn from one sample of a study of a mutant IDH1 vaccine in newly diagnosed glioma. These TCRs' antigens remain unknown. TCRdb keeps only in-frame clones here, not all; method: immunoSEQ multiplex PCR. The sample holds about 62,000 clones, about 88% seen once. The starting material was PBMCs, obtained from a glioma patient whose treatment included an IDH1 peptide vaccine. The source of these receptors is a man aged 35 to 55 with glioma. The CDR3 runs from the conserved cysteine through the conserved F or W. A D gene is named only where the DNA matches it firmly. Size is stated for part of the rows, as once, few or many counts, or as a class when the clone is expanded.

>TRBJ1-5|TRBV15|TRBD1|-
CATSRESWDSAYQPQHF
TGTGCCACCAGCAGAGAGTCATGGGACAGCGCTTATCAGCCCCAGCATTTT
>TRBJ1-2|TRBV4-1|-|-
CASSRIGGAWGACGYTF
TGCGCCAGCAGCCGTATCGGGGGTGCGTGGGGCGCGTGTGGCTACACCTTC
>TRBJ1-1|TRBV11-2|TRBD1|once
CASSLETGRRAEAFF
TGTGCCAGCAGCTTAGAGACAGGGAGAAGGGCTGAAGCTTTCTTT
>TRBJ2-1|TRBV10-3|-|-
CAISESGVSYNEQFF
TGTGCCATCAGTGAGTCGGGGGTTAGCTACAATGAGCAGTTCTTC
>TRBJ2-1|TRBV9|-|-
CASSVGRAAYNEQFF
TGTGCCAGCAGCGTAGGGAGAGCCGCCTACAATGAGCAGTTCTTC
>TRBJ2-1|TRBV11-3|-|once
CASSAQGLRGEQFF
TGTGCCAGCAGCGCCCAGGGGCTCCGAGGGGAGCAGTTCTTC
>TRBJ2-3|TRBV9|TRBD2|-
CASSTPGTSGRETQYF
TGTGCCAGCAGCACCCCCGGGACTAGCGGGAGGGAAACGCAGTATTTT
>TRBJ2-1|TRBV27|-|-
CASSSLGWEGSYNEQFF
TGTGCCAGCAGTTCACTAGGGTGGGAAGGGTCCTACAATGAGCAGTTCTTC
>TRBJ2-7|TRBV6-6|-|-
CASSYSRQGDYEQYF
TGTGCCAGCAGTTACTCAAGGCAGGGTGACTACGAGCAGTACTTC
>TRBJ1-2|TRBV5-4|-|-
CASSLDSYGYTF
TGTGCCAGCAGCCTGGACAGCTATGGCTACACCTTC
>TRBJ2-1|TRBV7-9|-|-
CASSPMGPPFF
TGTGCCAGCAGCCCTATGGGGCCACCGTTCTTC
>TRBJ2-2|TRBV18|TRBD2|-
CASSPPRTRATGELFF
TGTGCCAGCTCACCACCACGGACTAGGGCCACCGGGGAGCTGTTTTTT
>TRBJ1-3|TRBV30|-|few
CAWSVGNTIYF
TGTGCCTGGAGTGTAGGAAACACCATATATTTT
>TRBJ1-5|TRBV4-2|-|-
CASSQGQGLQPQHF
TGTGCCAGCAGCCAAGGTCAGGGTCTGCAGCCCCAGCATTTT
>TRBJ2-1|TRBV10-1|-|-
CASRPGPKAGEQFF
TGCGCCAGCAGACCGGGACCAAAGGCGGGGGAGCAGTTCTTC
>TRBJ2-3|TRBV4-3|TRBD1|once
CASSQELDRDGTDTQYF
TGCGCCAGCAGCCAAGAGCTCGACAGGGACGGCACAGATACGCAGTATTTT
>TRBJ2-6|TRBV7-3|-|-
CASSFGSGANVLTF
TGTGCCAGCAGCTTTGGTTCTGGGGCCAACGTCCTGACTTTC
>TRBJ1-2|TRBV5-6|-|-
CASSLGANYGYTF
TGTGCCAGCAGCTTGGGGGCTAACTATGGCTACACCTTC
>TRBJ2-1|TRBV6-1|TRBD1|-
CASSARTGDLVDRGTLQFF
TGTGCCAGCAGTGCACGAACGGGGGATCTTGTGGACAGGGGGACATTACAGTTCTTC
>TRBJ2-5|TRBV5-1|-|-
CASTPLGGEETQYF
TGCGCCAGCACCCCTTTGGGCGGGGAGGAGACCCAGTACTTC
>TRBJ2-2|TRBV18|-|-
CASSPDGNTGELFF
TGTGCCAGCTCACCGGATGGGAACACCGGGGAGCTGTTTTTT
>TRBJ2-4|TRBV5-6|TRBD1|-
CASSGDRVAKNIQYF
TGTGCCAGCAGCGGTGACAGGGTAGCCAAAAACATTCAGTACTTC
>TRBJ2-7|TRBV19|-|once
CASSIYHEQYF
TGTGCCAGTAGCATATACCACGAGCAGTACTTC
>TRBJ1-6|TRBV7-9|TRBD1|-
CASRKDRGNSPLHF
TGTGCCAGCAGGAAGGACAGGGGAAATTCACCCCTCCACTTT
>TRBJ2-5|TRBV7-2|TRBD2|-
CASRTGGEEQYF
TGTGCCAGCAGGACGGGGGGTGAAGAGCAGTACTTC
>TRBJ1-1|TRBV7-9|-|-
CASSLMVSEAFF
TGTGCCAGCAGCTTAATGGTCTCTGAAGCTTTCTTT
>TRBJ2-3|TRBV5-8|-|-
CASSFRAGGDTQYF
TGTGCCAGCAGCTTCAGGGCCGGAGGGGATACGCAGTATTTT
>TRBJ1-5|TRBV19|-|-
CASSVFRDGNQPQHF
TGTGCCAGTAGTGTTTTCCGGGACGGCAATCAGCCCCAGCATTTT
>TRBJ1-2|TRBV19|-|-
CASSIGPGPYGYTF
TGTGCCAGTAGTATAGGGCCAGGGCCCTATGGCTACACCTTC
>TRBJ2-1|TRBV19|-|-
CASSIVDEQFF
TGTGCCAGTAGTATAGTCGATGAGCAGTTCTTC
>TRBJ1-1|TRBV2|TRBD1|once
CASRKTGALNTEAFF
TGTGCCAGCAGGAAGACAGGGGCCCTGAACACTGAAGCTTTCTTT
>TRBJ2-5|TRBV2|-|once
CASSEAGRQETQYF
TGTGCCAGCAGTGAAGCAGGCCGCCAAGAGACCCAGTACTTC
>TRBJ1-1|TRBV19|TRBD1|once
CASSPGTGTANTEAFF
TGTGCCAGTAGTCCGGGGACAGGGACGGCGAACACTGAAGCTTTCTTT
>TRBJ1-2|TRBV5-1|-|-
CASRAGYGYTF
TGCGCCAGCCGGGCGGGCTATGGCTACACCTTC
>TRBJ2-5|TRBV30|-|few
CACSPFGVRETQYF
TGTGCCTGTTCCCCCTTTGGGGTGCGGGAGACCCAGTACTTC
>TRBJ1-2|TRBV5-4|TRBD1|once
CASSPFGTGPLYTF
TGTGCCAGCAGCCCCTTCGGGACAGGACCGCTCTACACCTTT
>TRBJ2-7|TRBV28|-|-
CASRIRGSSYEQYF
TGTGCCAGTAGAATACGGGGCAGCTCCTACGAGCAGTACTTC
>TRBJ2-3|TRBV28|TRBD2|-
CASKLAGGLVDTQYF
TGTGCCAGCAAACTAGCGGGAGGTTTGGTAGATACGCAGTATTTT
>TRBJ2-7|TRBV29-1|-|-
CSVERGSYEQYF
TGCAGCGTTGAGCGGGGCTCCTACGAGCAGTACTTC
>TRBJ1-3|TRBV11-3|-|once
CASSHTGPGNTIYF
TGTGCCAGCAGCCATACAGGTCCTGGAAACACCATATATTTT
>TRBJ2-3|TRBV28|-|-
CASRLGRQTTDTQYF
TGTGCCAGCAGGTTAGGTAGGCAGACCACAGATACGCAGTATTTT
>TRBJ2-4|TRBV7-8|-|-
CASSPGGSRNIQYF
TGTGCCAGCAGCCCAGGTGGGAGTAGAAACATTCAGTACTTC
>TRBJ1-2|TRBV5-5|-|-
CASSLGAQGGGYTF
TGTGCCAGCAGCTTGGGGGCGCAGGGTGGCGGCTACACCTTC
>TRBJ1-2|TRBV6-1|TRBD1|once
CASSFRGLEGYTF
TGTGCCAGCAGTTTTAGGGGGCTGGAGGGCTACACCTTC
>TRBJ1-1|TRBV6-5|-|-
CASSFPGMNTEAFF
TGTGCCAGCAGTTTTCCGGGGATGAACACTGAAGCTTTCTTT
>TRBJ1-1|TRBV2|TRBD1|-
CASSGGRGPDTEAFF
TGTGCCAGCAGTGGGGGCAGGGGGCCGGACACTGAAGCTTTCTTT
>TRBJ2-1|TRBV6-4|TRBD2|-
CASSASGGGNNEQFF
TGTGCCAGCAGTGCCTCGGGAGGAGGAAACAATGAGCAGTTCTTC
>TRBJ2-2|TRBV5-4|TRBD1|-
CASSGDRGRVGELFF
TGTGCCAGCAGCGGGGACAGGGGGCGGGTCGGGGAGCTGTTTTTT
>TRBJ1-4|TRBV7-2|TRBD1|-
CASSLVWTGETNEKLFF
TGTGCCAGCAGCTTAGTATGGACAGGGGAAACTAATGAAAAACTGTTTTTT
>TRBJ2-2|TRBV6-6|TRBD1|-
CASSYQGAHTGELFF
TGTGCCAGCAGTTACCAGGGGGCCCACACCGGGGAGCTGTTTTTT
>TRBJ1-1|TRBV7-8|-|few
CASSRGGEYAEAFF
TGTGCCAGCAGCCGAGGGGGGGAGTACGCTGAAGCTTTCTTT